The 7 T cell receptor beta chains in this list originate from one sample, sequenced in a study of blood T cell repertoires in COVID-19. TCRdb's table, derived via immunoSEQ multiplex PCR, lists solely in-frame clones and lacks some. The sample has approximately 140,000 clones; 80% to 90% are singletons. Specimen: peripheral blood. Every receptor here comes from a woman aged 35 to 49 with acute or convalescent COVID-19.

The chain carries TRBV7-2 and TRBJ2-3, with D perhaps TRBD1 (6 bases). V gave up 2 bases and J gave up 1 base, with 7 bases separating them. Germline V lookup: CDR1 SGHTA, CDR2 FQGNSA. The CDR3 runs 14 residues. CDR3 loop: CASSLRTGTDTQYF. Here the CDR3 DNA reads TGTGCCAGCAGCTTAAGGACAGGCACAGATACGCAGTATTTT.

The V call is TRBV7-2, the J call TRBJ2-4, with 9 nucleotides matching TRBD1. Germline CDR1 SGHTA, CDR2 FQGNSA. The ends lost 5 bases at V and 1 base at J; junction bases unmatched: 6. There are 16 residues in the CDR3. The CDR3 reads CASSRGQGMAKNIQYF. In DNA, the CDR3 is TGTGCCAGCAGCCGTGGACAGGGGATGGCCAAAAACATTCAGTACTTC.

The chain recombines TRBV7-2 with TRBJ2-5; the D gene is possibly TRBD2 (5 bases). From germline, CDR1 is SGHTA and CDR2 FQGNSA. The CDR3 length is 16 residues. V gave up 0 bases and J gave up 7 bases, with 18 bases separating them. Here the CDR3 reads CASSLAGRASKGTQYF. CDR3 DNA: TGTGCCAGCAGCTTAGCTGGGCGGGCCTCAAAGGGGACCCAGTACTTC.

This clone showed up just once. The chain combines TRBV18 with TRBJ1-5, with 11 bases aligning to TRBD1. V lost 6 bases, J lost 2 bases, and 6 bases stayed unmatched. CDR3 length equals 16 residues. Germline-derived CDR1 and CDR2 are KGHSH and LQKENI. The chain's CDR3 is CASSNPGQGGNQPQHF. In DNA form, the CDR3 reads TGTGCCAGCTCTAATCCGGGACAGGGGGGCAATCAGCCCCAGCATTTT.

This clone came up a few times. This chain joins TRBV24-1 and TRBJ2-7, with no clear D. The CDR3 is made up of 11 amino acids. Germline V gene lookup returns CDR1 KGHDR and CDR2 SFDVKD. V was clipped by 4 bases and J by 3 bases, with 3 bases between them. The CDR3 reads CATSDYYEQYF. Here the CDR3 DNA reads TGTGCCACCAGTGACTACTACGAGCAGTACTTC.

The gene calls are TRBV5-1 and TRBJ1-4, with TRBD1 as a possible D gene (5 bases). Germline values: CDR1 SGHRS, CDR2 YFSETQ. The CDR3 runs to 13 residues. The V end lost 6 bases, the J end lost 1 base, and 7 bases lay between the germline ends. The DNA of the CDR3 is TGCGCCAGCACAGGGTTAACTAATGAAAAACTGTTTTTT. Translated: CASTGLTNEKLFF.

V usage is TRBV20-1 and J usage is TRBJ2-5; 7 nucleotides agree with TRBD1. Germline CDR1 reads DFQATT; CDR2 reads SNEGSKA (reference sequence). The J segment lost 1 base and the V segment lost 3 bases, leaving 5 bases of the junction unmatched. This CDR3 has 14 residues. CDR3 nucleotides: TGCAGTGCTAGTCCCGGGACAGCCCAAGAGACCCAGTACTTC. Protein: CSASPGTAQETQYF.